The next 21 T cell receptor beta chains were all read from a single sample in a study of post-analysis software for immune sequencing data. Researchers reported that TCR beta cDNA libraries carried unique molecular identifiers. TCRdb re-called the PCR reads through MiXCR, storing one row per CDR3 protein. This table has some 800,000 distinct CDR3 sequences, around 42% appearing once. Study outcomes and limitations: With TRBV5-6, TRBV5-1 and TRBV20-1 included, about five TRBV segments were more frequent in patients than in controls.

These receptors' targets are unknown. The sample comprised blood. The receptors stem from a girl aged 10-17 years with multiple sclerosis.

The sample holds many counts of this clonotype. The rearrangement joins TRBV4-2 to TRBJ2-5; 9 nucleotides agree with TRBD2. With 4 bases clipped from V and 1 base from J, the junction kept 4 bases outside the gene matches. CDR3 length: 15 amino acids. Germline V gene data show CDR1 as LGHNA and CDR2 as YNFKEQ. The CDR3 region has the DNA TGTGCCAGCAGCCGTATAGCGGGAGCCCAAGAGACCCAGTACTTC. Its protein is CASSRIAGAQETQYF.

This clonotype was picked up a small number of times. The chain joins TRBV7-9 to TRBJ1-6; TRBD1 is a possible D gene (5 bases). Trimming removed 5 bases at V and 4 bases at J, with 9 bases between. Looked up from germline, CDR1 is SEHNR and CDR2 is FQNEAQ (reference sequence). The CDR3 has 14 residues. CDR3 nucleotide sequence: TGTGCCAGCAGCGCCGGGGCTTATAATTCACCCCTCCACTTT. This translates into CASSAGAYNSPLHF.

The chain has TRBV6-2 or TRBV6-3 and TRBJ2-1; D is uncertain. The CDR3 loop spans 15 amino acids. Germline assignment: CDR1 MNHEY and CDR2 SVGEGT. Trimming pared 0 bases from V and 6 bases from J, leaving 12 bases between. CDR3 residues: CASSYSNTDSNEQFF. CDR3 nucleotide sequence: TGTGCCAGCAGTTACTCGAACACAGATAGCAATGAGCAGTTCTTC.

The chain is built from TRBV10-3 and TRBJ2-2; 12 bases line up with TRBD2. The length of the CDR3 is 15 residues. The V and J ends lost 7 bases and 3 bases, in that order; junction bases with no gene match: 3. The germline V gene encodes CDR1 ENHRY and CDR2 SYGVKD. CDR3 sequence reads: CAITRLAGDTGELFF. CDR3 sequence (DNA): TGTGCCATCACACGACTAGCGGGGGACACCGGGGAGCTGTTTTTT.

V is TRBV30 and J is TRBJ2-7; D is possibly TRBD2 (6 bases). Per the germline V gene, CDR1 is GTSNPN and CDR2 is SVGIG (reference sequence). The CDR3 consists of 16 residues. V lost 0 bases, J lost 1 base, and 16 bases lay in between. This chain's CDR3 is CAWSVGRQFASYEQYF. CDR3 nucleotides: TGTGCCTGGAGTGTAGGGAGGCAATTCGCGTCCTACGAGCAGTACTTC.

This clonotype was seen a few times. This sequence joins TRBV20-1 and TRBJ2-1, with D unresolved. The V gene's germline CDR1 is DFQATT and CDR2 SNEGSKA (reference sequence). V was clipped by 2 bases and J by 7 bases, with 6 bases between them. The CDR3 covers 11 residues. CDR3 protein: CSARQRNEQFF. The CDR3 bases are TGCAGTGCTAGACAAAGGAATGAGCAGTTCTTC.

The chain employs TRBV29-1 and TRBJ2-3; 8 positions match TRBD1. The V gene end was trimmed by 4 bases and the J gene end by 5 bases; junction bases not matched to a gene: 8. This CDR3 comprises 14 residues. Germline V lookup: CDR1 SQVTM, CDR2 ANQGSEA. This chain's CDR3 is CSVAGQGGGDTQYF. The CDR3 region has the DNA TGCAGCGTTGCCGGACAGGGCGGTGGAGATACGCAGTATTTT.

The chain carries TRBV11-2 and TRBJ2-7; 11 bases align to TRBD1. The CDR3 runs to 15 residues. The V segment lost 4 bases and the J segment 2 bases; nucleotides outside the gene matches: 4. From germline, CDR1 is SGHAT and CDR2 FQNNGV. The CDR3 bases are TGTGCCAGCAGCTATCGGGACAGGGGGACCTACGAGCAGTACTTC. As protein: CASSYRDRGTYEQYF.

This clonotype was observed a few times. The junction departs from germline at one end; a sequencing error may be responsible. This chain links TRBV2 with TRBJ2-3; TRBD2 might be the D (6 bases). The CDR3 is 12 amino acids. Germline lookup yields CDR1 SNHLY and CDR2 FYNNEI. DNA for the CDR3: TGTGCCAGCATGGAGGGCACGGATACGCAGTATTTT. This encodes CASMEGTDTQYF. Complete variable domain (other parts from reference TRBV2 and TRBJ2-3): EPEVTQTPSHQVTQMGQEVILRCVPISNHLYFYWYRQILGQKVEFLVSFYNNEISEKSEIFDDQFSVERPDGSNFTLKIRSTKLEDSAMYFCASMEGTDTQYFGPGTRLTVL.

DNA for the CDR3: TGTGCCATCAGTAGCGGGAGGGCCAAGGGTAATGAGCAGTTCTTC. It codes for CAISSGRAKGNEQFF. V and J are TRBV10-3 and TRBJ2-1; 10 nucleotides line up with TRBD2. J lost 7 bases, V lost 5 bases, and 8 bases had no gene match. Germline V lookup: CDR1 ENHRY, CDR2 SYGVKD. This CDR3 comprises 15 residues.

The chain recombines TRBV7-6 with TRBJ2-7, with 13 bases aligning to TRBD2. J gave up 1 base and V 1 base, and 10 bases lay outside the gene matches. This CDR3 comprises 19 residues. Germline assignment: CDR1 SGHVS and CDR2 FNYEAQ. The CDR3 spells CASSLVGTSGKAQSYEQYF. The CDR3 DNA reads TGTGCCAGCAGCTTAGTGGGGACTAGCGGGAAAGCCCAATCCTACGAGCAGTACTTC.

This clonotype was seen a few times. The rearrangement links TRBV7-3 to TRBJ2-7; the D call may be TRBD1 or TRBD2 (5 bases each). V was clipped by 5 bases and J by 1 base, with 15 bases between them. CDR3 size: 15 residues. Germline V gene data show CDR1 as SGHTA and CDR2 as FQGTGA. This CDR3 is CASSPIGDPSYEQYF. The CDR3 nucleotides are TGTGCCAGCAGCCCGATAGGGGACCCTTCCTACGAGCAGTACTTC.

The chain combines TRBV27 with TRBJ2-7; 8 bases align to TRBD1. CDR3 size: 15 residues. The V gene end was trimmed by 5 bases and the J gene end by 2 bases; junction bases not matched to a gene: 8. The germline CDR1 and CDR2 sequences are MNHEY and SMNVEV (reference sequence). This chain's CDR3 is CASSRDRTGPYEQYF. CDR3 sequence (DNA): TGTGCCAGCAGTAGGGATCGGACAGGGCCCTACGAGCAGTACTTC.

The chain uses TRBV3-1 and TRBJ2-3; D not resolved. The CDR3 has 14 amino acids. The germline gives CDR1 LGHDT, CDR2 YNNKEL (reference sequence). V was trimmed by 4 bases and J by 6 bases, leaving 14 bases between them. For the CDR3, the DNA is TGTGCCAGCAGCCGAGCGAGAGAACCGGATACGCAGTATTTT. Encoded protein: CASSRAREPDTQYF.

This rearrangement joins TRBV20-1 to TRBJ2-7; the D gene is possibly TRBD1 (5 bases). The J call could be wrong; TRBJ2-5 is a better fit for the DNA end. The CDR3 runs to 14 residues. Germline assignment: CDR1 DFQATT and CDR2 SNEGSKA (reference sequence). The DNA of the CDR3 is TGCAGTGCTCAGCAGGGATTTTCGGGAGAGACCCAGTACTTC. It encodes CSAQQGFSGETQYF.

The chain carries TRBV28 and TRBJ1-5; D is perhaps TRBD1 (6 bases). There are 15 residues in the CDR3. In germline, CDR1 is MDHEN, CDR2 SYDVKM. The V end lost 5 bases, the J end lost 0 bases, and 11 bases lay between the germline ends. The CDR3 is CASSPQQGSNQPQHF. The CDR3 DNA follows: TGTGCCAGCAGTCCGCAACAGGGTAGCAATCAGCCCCAGCATTTT.

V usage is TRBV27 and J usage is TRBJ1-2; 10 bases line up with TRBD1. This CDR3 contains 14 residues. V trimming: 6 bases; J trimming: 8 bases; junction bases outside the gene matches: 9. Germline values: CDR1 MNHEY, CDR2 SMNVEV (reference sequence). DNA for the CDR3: TGTGCCAGCAGCCCCGGGACAGGGGCGTCCGGCTACACCTTC. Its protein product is CASSPGTGASGYTF.

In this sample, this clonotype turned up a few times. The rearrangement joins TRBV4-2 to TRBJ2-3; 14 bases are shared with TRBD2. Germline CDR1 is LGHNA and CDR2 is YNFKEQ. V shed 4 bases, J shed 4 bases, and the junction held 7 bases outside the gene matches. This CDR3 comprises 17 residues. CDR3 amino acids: CASSPRLAGGPSDTQYF. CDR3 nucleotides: TGTGCCAGCAGCCCTCGACTAGCGGGAGGGCCGTCAGATACGCAGTATTTT.

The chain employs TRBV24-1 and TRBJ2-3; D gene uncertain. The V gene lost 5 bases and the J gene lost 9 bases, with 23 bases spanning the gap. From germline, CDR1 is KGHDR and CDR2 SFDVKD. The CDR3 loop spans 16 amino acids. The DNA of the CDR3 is TGTGCCACCAGTGCCCCCGTTGGGCCCCCCAGGTTGACGCAGTATTTT. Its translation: CATSAPVGPPRLTQYF.

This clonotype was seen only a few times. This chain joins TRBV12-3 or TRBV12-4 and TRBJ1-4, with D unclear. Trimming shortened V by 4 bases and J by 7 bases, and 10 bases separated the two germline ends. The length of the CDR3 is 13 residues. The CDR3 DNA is TGTGCCAGCAGTTCCCGTTCGAGTGAAAAACTGTTTTTT. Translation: CASSSRSSEKLFF.

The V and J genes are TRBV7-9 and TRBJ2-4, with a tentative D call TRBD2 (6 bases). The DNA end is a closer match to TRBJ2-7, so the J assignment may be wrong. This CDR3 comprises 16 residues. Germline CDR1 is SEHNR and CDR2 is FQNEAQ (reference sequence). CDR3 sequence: CASSLTIGGDSDEQYF. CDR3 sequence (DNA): TGTGCCAGCAGCTTAACAATAGGAGGGGATAGCGACGAGCAGTACTTC.